The rows below give T cell receptor beta chains drawn from one sample of a study of blood T cell repertoires in COVID-19. Measured with immunoSEQ multiplex PCR; TCRdb has only the in-frame clones, and not every one. The table includes some 320,000 clones, around nine tenths detected once. Sequenced sample: PBMCs or T cells enriched from blood (not recorded which). Receptors were obtained from a woman aged 50 to 65 who had been exposed to COVID-19. Both conserved end residues are part of each CDR3. D genes are given only for firm matches. Clone size is stated in some rows and not others, as once, few, many or a class when expanded.

cdr3_nt: TGTGCCAGCAGCCAACTCGCAGGGTTTACGCAGTATTTT
cdr3_aa: CASSQLAGFTQYF
d_call: -
clone_size: -
v_call: TRBV14
j_call: TRBJ2-3

cdr3_nt: TGTGCCAGCAGTGAATTCGGCGGGACAGGGGGGAAGGATGGCTACACCTTC
cdr3_aa: CASSEFGGTGGKDGYTF
d_call: TRBD1
clone_size: -
v_call: TRBV25-1
j_call: TRBJ1-2

cdr3_nt: TGTGCCAGCAGTTTGTCTTTCGTGGGGGGGGCGGTAAATGAGCAGTTCTTC
cdr3_aa: CASSLSFVGGAVNEQFF
d_call: -
clone_size: -
v_call: TRBV28
j_call: TRBJ2-1

cdr3_nt: TGTGCCAGCACCCAGGCGGGGGCTCCCTACAATGAGCAGTTCTTC
cdr3_aa: CASTQAGAPYNEQFF
d_call: -
clone_size: -
v_call: TRBV28
j_call: TRBJ2-1

cdr3_nt: TGTGCCAGCAGTTTGGGGACTGTTGGGGGTAGCACAGATACGCAGTATTTT
cdr3_aa: CASSLGTVGGSTDTQYF
d_call: -
clone_size: -
v_call: TRBV27
j_call: TRBJ2-3

cdr3_nt: TGTGCCAGCAGCCGACAGGGAAGCAATCAGCCCCAGCATTTT
cdr3_aa: CASSRQGSNQPQHF
d_call: TRBD1
clone_size: -
v_call: TRBV6-5
j_call: TRBJ1-5

cdr3_nt: TGTGCCAGCAGTTCCGGCGGGACCCAGTCACCCCTCCACTTT
cdr3_aa: CASSSGGTQSPLHF
d_call: -
clone_size: -
v_call: TRBV28
j_call: TRBJ1-6

cdr3_nt: TGTGCCAGCAGCCCCTCCGGGTACGAGCAGTACTTC
cdr3_aa: CASSPSGYEQYF
d_call: -
clone_size: once
v_call: TRBV3-1/TRBV3-2
j_call: TRBJ2-7

cdr3_nt: TGTGCCAGCTCACGGACCGGGACAGGGTCCAATGAGCAGTTCTTC
cdr3_aa: CASSRTGTGSNEQFF
d_call: TRBD1
clone_size: -
v_call: TRBV18
j_call: TRBJ2-1

cdr3_nt: TGTGCCAGCAGCAGGGACAGGGGGTCCTACGAGCAGTACTTC
cdr3_aa: CASSRDRGSYEQYF
d_call: TRBD1
clone_size: few
v_call: TRBV7-2
j_call: TRBJ2-7

cdr3_nt: TGTGCCAGCAGCTCCGGACAGAGCTCTGGGGCCAACGTCCTGACTTTC
cdr3_aa: CASSSGQSSGANVLTF
d_call: -
clone_size: -
v_call: TRBV11-1
j_call: TRBJ2-6

cdr3_nt: TGTGCCAGCACCCGTGCCGGTCAAGAGACCCAGTACTTC
cdr3_aa: CASTRAGQETQYF
d_call: -
clone_size: -
v_call: TRBV6-5
j_call: TRBJ2-5

cdr3_nt: TGTGCCAGCAGAGAGACAGACTTGAACACTGAAGCTTTCTTT
cdr3_aa: CASRETDLNTEAFF
d_call: -
clone_size: -
v_call: TRBV2
j_call: TRBJ1-1

cdr3_nt: TGTGCCAGCAGAAAGGGGGCATTTTTGTCCGGGGAGCTGTTTTTT
cdr3_aa: CASRKGAFLSGELFF
d_call: TRBD1
clone_size: once
v_call: TRBV2
j_call: TRBJ2-2

cdr3_nt: TGTGCCTGGAGCCCCGGGACACTCAAAAACTATGGCTACACCTTC
cdr3_aa: CAWSPGTLKNYGYTF
d_call: -
clone_size: -
v_call: TRBV30
j_call: TRBJ1-2

cdr3_nt: TGCAGCGTTGTTCCCTACCTTCAACCGGGACAGGGGGCTGGCAATGAGCAGTTCTTC
cdr3_aa: CSVVPYLQPGQGAGNEQFF
d_call: TRBD1
clone_size: -
v_call: TRBV29-1
j_call: TRBJ2-1

cdr3_nt: TGTGCCAGCAGCCCGACAACCTACAATGAGCAGTTCTTC
cdr3_aa: CASSPTTYNEQFF
d_call: -
clone_size: -
v_call: TRBV3-1/TRBV3-2
j_call: TRBJ2-1

cdr3_nt: TGTGCCAACAAACCGGGACAGAACACCGGGGAGCTGTTTTTT
cdr3_aa: CANKPGQNTGELFF
d_call: -
clone_size: -
v_call: TRBV7-9
j_call: TRBJ2-2

cdr3_nt: TGTGCCACCAGTGACCCAGGGAACACCGGGGAGCTGTTTTTT
cdr3_aa: CATSDPGNTGELFF
d_call: -
clone_size: -
v_call: TRBV24-1
j_call: TRBJ2-2

cdr3_nt: TGTGCCAGCGCACCGACTAGCGGCAGCACAGATACGCAGTATTTT
cdr3_aa: CASAPTSGSTDTQYF
d_call: TRBD2
clone_size: -
v_call: TRBV6-4
j_call: TRBJ2-3

cdr3_nt: TGTGCCTGGAGTCTAGCGGGGGGTGTAGATACGCAGTATTTT
cdr3_aa: CAWSLAGGVDTQYF
d_call: TRBD2
clone_size: -
v_call: TRBV30
j_call: TRBJ2-3

cdr3_nt: TGTGCCAGCAGCGCTTGGGACAGGGACTACAATGAGCAGTTCTTC
cdr3_aa: CASSAWDRDYNEQFF
d_call: TRBD1
clone_size: -
v_call: TRBV5-6
j_call: TRBJ2-1

cdr3_nt: TGTGCCAGAAGCTTGACCCGAGGGCAGCCCCAGCATTTT
cdr3_aa: CARSLTRGQPQHF
d_call: -
clone_size: -
v_call: TRBV5-3
j_call: TRBJ1-5

cdr3_nt: TGTGCCAGCTCACCGAATCAACCCCAGGGACAGCCCCAGCATTTT
cdr3_aa: CASSPNQPQGQPQHF
d_call: -
clone_size: -
v_call: TRBV18
j_call: TRBJ1-5

cdr3_nt: TGCGCCAGCAGCTGGGCGGGAGGGGGCCGGGGCACAGATACGCAGTATTTT
cdr3_aa: CASSWAGGGRGTDTQYF
d_call: TRBD2
clone_size: -
v_call: TRBV5-1
j_call: TRBJ2-3

cdr3_nt: TGCGCCAGCAGCTTACACAGGGACTACGAGCAGTACTTC
cdr3_aa: CASSLHRDYEQYF
d_call: -
clone_size: -
v_call: TRBV5-1
j_call: TRBJ2-7

cdr3_nt: TGTGCCAGCAGCGTGGGACACTCTAGCTCCTACAATGAGCAGTTCTTC
cdr3_aa: CASSVGHSSSYNEQFF
d_call: -
clone_size: -
v_call: TRBV7-6
j_call: TRBJ2-1

cdr3_nt: TGTGCCAGCAGCAGAAAGGGAGCTGGAAACACCATATATTTT
cdr3_aa: CASSRKGAGNTIYF
d_call: -
clone_size: -
v_call: TRBV28
j_call: TRBJ1-3

cdr3_nt: TGTGCCAGCAGTCTCCCGGGACAGGGAGATTTTAATGAGCAGTTCTTC
cdr3_aa: CASSLPGQGDFNEQFF
d_call: TRBD1
clone_size: -
v_call: TRBV28
j_call: TRBJ2-1

cdr3_nt: TGCAGCTCCCCAGTAGGGGGTGGCTACACCTTC
cdr3_aa: CSSPVGGGYTF
d_call: -
clone_size: -
v_call: TRBV29-1
j_call: TRBJ1-2

cdr3_nt: TGTGCCAGCAGCCCTCCGGCTTGGTTGCGAGCCTCTTTACGCGGGCGGAGGTACAATGAGCAGTTCTTC
cdr3_aa: CASSPPAWLRASLRGRRYNEQFF
d_call: -
clone_size: -
v_call: TRBV21-1
j_call: TRBJ2-1

cdr3_nt: TGCGCCAGCAGCCAAGATGGACTCTTCGGCTACACCTTC
cdr3_aa: CASSQDGLFGYTF
d_call: -
clone_size: -
v_call: TRBV4-1
j_call: TRBJ1-2

cdr3_nt: TGCAGCGTAACTAGCGGATCAACTAGCACAGATACGCAGTATTTT
cdr3_aa: CSVTSGSTSTDTQYF
d_call: TRBD2
clone_size: -
v_call: TRBV29-1
j_call: TRBJ2-3

cdr3_nt: TGTGCCAGCAGCCTGGGCGGGGGGGTGACAGATACGCAGTATTTT
cdr3_aa: CASSLGGGVTDTQYF
d_call: TRBD2
clone_size: -
v_call: TRBV7-2
j_call: TRBJ2-3

cdr3_nt: TGCGCCAGCAGCCCTAGCGGGGTAGTCCGTGAGCAGTTCTTC
cdr3_aa: CASSPSGVVREQFF
d_call: TRBD2
clone_size: -
v_call: TRBV5-1
j_call: TRBJ2-1

cdr3_nt: TGTGCCAGTAGTGACAGGGTCGGGACTGAAGCTTTCTTT
cdr3_aa: CASSDRVGTEAFF
d_call: TRBD1
clone_size: few
v_call: TRBV19
j_call: TRBJ1-1

cdr3_nt: TGTGCCAGCAGCTACACAGGGGATCAGCCCCAGCATTTT
cdr3_aa: CASSYTGDQPQHF
d_call: TRBD1
clone_size: -
v_call: TRBV14
j_call: TRBJ1-5

cdr3_nt: TGTGCCAGCAGTGCACTAGCGGGGGACACCGGGGAGCTGTTTTTT
cdr3_aa: CASSALAGDTGELFF
d_call: TRBD2
clone_size: -
v_call: TRBV2
j_call: TRBJ2-2

cdr3_nt: TGTGCCAGCAGTTTGGCGGGGCCGGGAGGCTACACCTTC
cdr3_aa: CASSLAGPGGYTF
d_call: -
clone_size: -
v_call: TRBV6-5
j_call: TRBJ1-2

cdr3_nt: TGTGCCAGTAGTACGTTAGATGACAGGGTGGGGACCGGGGAGCTGTTTTTT
cdr3_aa: CASSTLDDRVGTGELFF
d_call: TRBD1
clone_size: -
v_call: TRBV19
j_call: TRBJ2-2

cdr3_nt: TGTGCCACCAGCAGAGATCGGACAACCAGCAATCAGCCCCAGCATTTT
cdr3_aa: CATSRDRTTSNQPQHF
d_call: -
clone_size: -
v_call: TRBV15
j_call: TRBJ1-5

cdr3_nt: TGTGCCAGTAGTATCAGGGGCAGCGAAAAACTGTTTTTT
cdr3_aa: CASSIRGSEKLFF
d_call: -
clone_size: -
v_call: TRBV19
j_call: TRBJ1-4

cdr3_nt: TGTGCCATCAGCAGCTCGGGAGTCGTGAACACTGAAGCTTTCTTT
cdr3_aa: CAISSSGVVNTEAFF
d_call: -
clone_size: -
v_call: TRBV10-3
j_call: TRBJ1-1

cdr3_nt: TGTGCCAGCAGTTTCCCGACAGGGAGGAACACCGGGGAGCTGTTTTTT
cdr3_aa: CASSFPTGRNTGELFF
d_call: TRBD1
clone_size: -
v_call: TRBV6-6
j_call: TRBJ2-2

cdr3_nt: TGTGCCAGCTCCCCGGGGGGCGGCCAAGAGACCCAGTACTTC
cdr3_aa: CASSPGGGQETQYF
d_call: -
clone_size: -
v_call: TRBV18
j_call: TRBJ2-5

cdr3_nt: TGTGCCAGCAGCTTATTTTTAGTGACAGATACGCAGTATTTT
cdr3_aa: CASSLFLVTDTQYF
d_call: -
clone_size: -
v_call: TRBV7-2
j_call: TRBJ2-3

cdr3_nt: TGTGCCAGCAGCTGGACAGGGGCGGTTAATTCACCCCTCCACTTT
cdr3_aa: CASSWTGAVNSPLHF
d_call: TRBD1
clone_size: -
v_call: TRBV5-6
j_call: TRBJ1-6

cdr3_nt: TGTGCCAGCAGTTTTGGTCCAGACTCGCCCCAGCATTTT
cdr3_aa: CASSFGPDSPQHF
d_call: -
clone_size: few
v_call: TRBV12-3/TRBV12-4
j_call: TRBJ1-5

cdr3_nt: TGTGCCAGCAGTGAGACTAGCGGGGGCACAGATACGCAGTATTTT
cdr3_aa: CASSETSGGTDTQYF
d_call: TRBD2
clone_size: -
v_call: TRBV6-4
j_call: TRBJ2-3

cdr3_nt: TGTGCCAGCTCACCTTCCCCGTTTTCTAACTATGGCTACACCTTC
cdr3_aa: CASSPSPFSNYGYTF
d_call: -
clone_size: -
v_call: TRBV18
j_call: TRBJ1-2

cdr3_nt: TGTGCCAGCTCCCACCCCGGGGGGGATGGCTACACCTTC
cdr3_aa: CASSHPGGDGYTF
d_call: -
clone_size: -
v_call: TRBV27
j_call: TRBJ1-2

cdr3_nt: TGTGCCAGCTCATCGGGACCGGGACAGGGGAAAGGAGGCTACACCTTC
cdr3_aa: CASSSGPGQGKGGYTF
d_call: TRBD1
clone_size: -
v_call: TRBV18
j_call: TRBJ1-2

cdr3_nt: TGTGCCACCAGAGGGGCTCGTATTACCGGGGAGCTGTTTTTT
cdr3_aa: CATRGARITGELFF
d_call: -
clone_size: few
v_call: TRBV15
j_call: TRBJ2-2

cdr3_nt: TGTGCCAGCAGTGAAGAGGGGCAAGGGGGCTATGGCTACACCTTC
cdr3_aa: CASSEEGQGGYGYTF
d_call: -
clone_size: -
v_call: TRBV2
j_call: TRBJ1-2